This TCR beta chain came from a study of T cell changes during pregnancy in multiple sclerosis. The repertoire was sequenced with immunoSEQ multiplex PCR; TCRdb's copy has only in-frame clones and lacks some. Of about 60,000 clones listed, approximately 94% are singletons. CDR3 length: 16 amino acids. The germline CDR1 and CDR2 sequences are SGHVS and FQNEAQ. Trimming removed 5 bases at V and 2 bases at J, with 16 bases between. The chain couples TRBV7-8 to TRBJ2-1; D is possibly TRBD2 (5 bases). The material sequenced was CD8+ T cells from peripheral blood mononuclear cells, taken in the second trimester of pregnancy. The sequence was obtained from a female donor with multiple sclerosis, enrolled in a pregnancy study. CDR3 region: CASSPYGVGPYNEQFF. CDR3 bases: TGTGCCAGCAGCCCTTACGGGGTGGGCCCCTACAATGAGCAGTTCTTC.